This TCR beta chain was profiled in a study of graft-versus-host responses after intestinal transplantation. Whole-study context: All recipients got anti-thymocyte globulin induction, then tacrolimus and steroids for approximately 3 years.

Whole-study findings and limits: GvH clones surfaced in recipient marrow, some emerging earlier in ileum or blood.

The assay was immunoSEQ multiplex PCR, and TCRdb's table has in-frame clones only and misses some. Of about 97,000 clones detected, 92% appear once; the ten largest clones hold over 0.06%. With regard to this clone: The antigen remains undetermined.

The V gene's germline CDR1 is MGHRA and CDR2 YSYEKL. Trimming cost V 1 base and J 7 bases; bases outside gene matches: 11. This CDR3 has 16 amino acids. The sample in question was unstimulated CD8+ T cells sorted from spleen or lymph node cells, obtained before transplant. The chain is built from TRBV4-1 and TRBJ2-7, with 9 positions matching TRBD2. The TCR originated in a human donor who was the organ donor for an intestinal transplant. Here the CDR3 DNA reads TGCGCCAGCAGCCAAGCCTTTGGCGGGGGGGCTGTAGAGCAGTACTTC. As protein: CASSQAFGGGAVEQYF.